These 24 T cell receptor beta chains originate from one sample sequenced in a study of blood T cell repertoires in COVID-19. Clones were sequenced by immunoSEQ multiplex PCR, and TCRdb holds only the in-frame ones, with some missing. The data hold some 98,000 clones, with 70% to 85% observed a single time. Sequencing was done on a sample of peripheral blood. The receptor set was obtained from a man between 60 and 75 years old with acute or convalescent COVID-19.

The chain is built from TRBV6-1 and TRBJ2-6; perhaps TRBD1 as D (5 bases). CDR1 and CDR2 (germline): MNHNS, SASEGT. V lost 1 base and J lost 4, with 8 bases in between. The CDR3 runs 15 residues. The CDR3 bases are TGTGCCAGCAGTGAAGGGGGCTCAGGGGCCAACGTCCTGACTTTC. It codes for CASSEGGSGANVLTF.

The chain links TRBV5-1 to TRBJ2-1; D might be TRBD2 (6 bases). The V end was cut by 4 bases, the J end by 2 bases, with 19 bases between. CDR3 length: 17 amino acids. Germline V CDR1 and CDR2: SGHRS, YFSETQ. DNA of the CDR3: TGCGCCAGCAGCGCGACCCTAACCCCGGGAGCCTACAATGAGCAGTTCTTC. It encodes CASSATLTPGAYNEQFF.

The J gene is TRBJ2-1, the V gene TRBV2; 7 positions agree with TRBD2. Germline V CDR1 and CDR2: SNHLY, FYNNEI. With 6 bases clipped from V and 0 bases from J, the junction kept 8 bases outside the gene matches. The length of the CDR3 is 16 residues. CDR3 residues: CASRRVPGGSYNEQFF. DNA of the CDR3: TGTGCCAGCAGAAGGGTACCGGGAGGCTCCTACAATGAGCAGTTCTTC. The full variable domain, its missing parts supplied by reference TRBV2 and TRBJ2-1, is EPEVTQTPSHQVTQMGQEVILRCVPISNHLYFYWYRQILGQKVEFLVSFYNNEISEKSEIFDDQFSVERPDGSNFTLKIRSTKLEDSAMYFCASRRVPGGSYNEQFFGPGTRLTVL.

This chain links TRBV5-3 with TRBJ1-1; 9 bases map to TRBD1. TRBV5-3 is an ORF, and what it does is uncertain. Germline trimming cut 5 bases from V and 4 bases from J; bases unmatched to any gene: 6. CDR3 length: 14 amino acids. CDR3 DNA: TGTGCCAGAAGAACCTGGGACAGGGTCACTGAAGCTTTCTTT. Its translation: CARRTWDRVTEAFF.

This clone was seen just once. The chain combines TRBV30 with TRBJ1-1; D unresolved. V dropped 4 bases and J dropped 1 base, with 16 bases sitting between them. Germline CDR1 GTSNPN, CDR2 SVGIG (reference sequence). This CDR3 comprises 15 residues. The CDR3 DNA follows: TGTGCCTGGATCCGCCGGGGAGGGTCGAACACTGAAGCTTTCTTT. Translating it yields CAWIRRGGSNTEAFF.

This clone was detected a few times. The chain has TRBV6-2 or TRBV6-3 and TRBJ2-3; perhaps TRBD2 as D (7 bases). This CDR3 spans 15 amino acids. CDR1 and CDR2 (germline): MNHEY, SVGEGT. V dropped 1 base and J dropped 0 bases, with 8 bases sitting between them. CDR3 protein: CASSYWGGSTDTQYF. CDR3 bases: TGTGCCAGCAGTTACTGGGGGGGCAGCACAGATACGCAGTATTTT.

V and J are TRBV27 and TRBJ1-5; D gene ambiguous. The ends were cut back, 7 bases at V and 4 bases at J, with 11 bases in the middle. Looked up from germline, CDR1 is MNHEY and CDR2 is SMNVEV (reference sequence). This CDR3 region has 13 residues. CDR3 residues: CASTPQINQPQHF. DNA of the CDR3: TGTGCCAGCACCCCCCAGATAAATCAGCCCCAGCATTTT.

This clone was counted once. The chain employs TRBV2 and TRBJ1-2; no firm D call. Trimming shortened V by 2 bases and J by 4 bases, and 5 bases separated the two germline ends. Germline V lookup: CDR1 SNHLY, CDR2 FYNNEI. CDR3 size: 12 residues. The CDR3 region is CASSENIYGYTF. CDR3 bases: TGTGCCAGCAGTGAAAATATCTATGGCTACACCTTC.

The J gene is TRBJ1-4, the V gene TRBV29-1, with 8 bases that match TRBD1. This CDR3 comprises 14 residues. The trim removed 6 bases at V and 0 bases at J, leaving 3 bases unmatched. From germline, CDR1 is SQVTM and CDR2 ANQGSEA. The CDR3 DNA follows: TGCAGCGTAGGACAGGGTTCAACTAATGAAAAACTGTTTTTT. Translation: CSVGQGSTNEKLFF. The full variable domain, its missing parts supplied by reference TRBV29-1 and TRBJ1-4, is SAVISQKPSRDICQRGTSLTIQCQVDSQVTMMFWYRQQPGQSLTLIATANQGSEATYESGFVIDKFPISRPNLTFSTLTVSNMSPEDSSIYLCSVGQGSTNEKLFFGSGTQLSVL.

This clone was seen a few times. This chain links TRBV7-2 with TRBJ1-1; no clear D. The CDR3 length is 15 residues. CDR1 and CDR2 from the germline V gene are SGHTA and FQGNSA. The V gene lost 2 bases and the J gene lost 1 base, with 11 bases spanning the gap. The CDR3 loop is CASSLTQSQNTEAFF. The CDR3 DNA is TGTGCCAGCAGCTTAACCCAGTCGCAGAACACTGAAGCTTTCTTT.

This sequence joins TRBV2 and TRBJ2-5; perhaps TRBD2 as D (5 bases). Trimming stripped 4 bases from V and 2 bases from J, with 8 bases between. The CDR3 has 13 amino acids. From germline, CDR1 is SNHLY and CDR2 FYNNEI. In DNA, the CDR3 is TGTGCCAGCAGTGCCAGGAGGCAAGAGACCCAGTACTTC. Residues: CASSARRQETQYF.

The chain recombines TRBV27 with TRBJ1-4; D is undetermined. Per the germline V gene, CDR1 is MNHEY and CDR2 is SMNVEV (reference sequence). CDR3 length: 15 residues. Trimming left V 5 bases short and J 7 bases short, with 17 bases between. The CDR3 DNA is TGTGCCAGCAGTACTCCGGGGAGAGGTGTTGAAAAACTGTTTTTT. Amino acid sequence: CASSTPGRGVEKLFF.

The chain is built from TRBV10-2 and TRBJ1-1, with TRBD1 matching 7 bases. Per the germline V gene, CDR1 is WSHSY and CDR2 is SAAADI. The CDR3 consists of 12 residues. V was clipped by 7 bases and J by 10 bases; unmatched bases: 9. CDR3 in amino acids: CASNSGDRGAFF. The CDR3 region has the DNA TGCGCCAGCAATTCGGGGGACAGAGGAGCTTTCTTT.

The V gene is TRBV5-4, the J gene TRBJ2-1, with 8 bases that match TRBD1. This CDR3 region has 15 residues. V lost 4 bases to trimming and J lost 8 bases; unmatched junction nucleotides: 11. The germline V gene encodes CDR1 SGHNT and CDR2 YYREEE (reference sequence). CDR3: CASSPVRGPSYEQFF. The CDR3 nucleotides read TGTGCCAGCAGCCCCGTCAGGGGGCCTAGTTATGAGCAGTTCTTC.

The chain joins TRBV19 to TRBJ1-2; TRBD1 matches 10 bases. Looked up from germline, CDR1 is LNHDA and CDR2 is SQIVND (reference sequence). The CDR3 contains 15 residues. With 5 bases clipped from V and 5 bases from J, the junction kept 8 bases outside the gene matches. Here the CDR3 DNA reads TGTGCCAGTAGTTTGCGACAGGGGGCCGATTATGGCTACACCTTC. Translating it yields CASSLRQGADYGYTF. Combining the CDR3 with reference TRBV19 and TRBJ1-2 gives the whole variable domain DGGITQSPKYLFRKEGQNVTLSCEQNLNHDAMYWYRQDPGQGLRLIYYSQIVNDFQKGDIAEGYSVSREKKESFPLTVTSAQKNPTAFYLCASSLRQGADYGYTFGSGTRLTVV.

This clone was counted a single time. The chain has TRBV4-1 and TRBJ1-5; D not resolved. V lost 0 bases, J lost 0 bases, and 15 bases lay in between. Germline loops: CDR1 MGHRA, CDR2 YSYEKL. There are 18 residues in the CDR3. The DNA for the CDR3 is TGCGCCAGCAGCCAAGATGCGGGGAACCTCTATAGCAATCAGCCCCAGCATTTT. Translation gives CASSQDAGNLYSNQPQHF.

Turning to this clone: This may be a read error, as it is one base from a much larger clone. Other DNA sequences within the sample encode an identical CDR3. The chain uses TRBV12-3 or TRBV12-4 and TRBJ2-1, with unresolved D. This CDR3 is 11 amino acids long. V shed 5 bases and J shed 3 bases, with 2 bases lying between them. CDR3 protein: CASSLYNEQFF. CDR3 in DNA: TGTGCCAGCAGTCTCTACAATGAGCAGTTCTTC.

V is TRBV6-1 and J is TRBJ1-3; D may be TRBD1 (6 bases). This CDR3 contains 17 residues. The germline V gene has CDR1 MNHNS and CDR2 SASEGT. With 4 bases removed from V and 0 bases from J, the gap between germline ends came to 16 bases. The CDR3 region has the DNA TGTGCCAGCAGTGCCGGGACAAGGTACTTCTCTGGAAACACCATATATTTT. This translates into CASSAGTRYFSGNTIYF.

The J gene is TRBJ2-1, the V gene TRBV28; tentative D call: TRBD2 (7 bases). Trimming removed 5 bases from V and 8 bases from J, with 16 bases in between. The CDR3 runs 14 residues. Germline values: CDR1 MDHEN, CDR2 SYDVKM. The CDR3 DNA is TGTGCCAGCAGTATTCATGGGGGGGCCGATGAGCAGTTCTTC. Its translation: CASSIHGGADEQFF.

This chain links TRBV18 with TRBJ1-4, with 7 bases lining up with TRBD1. CDR3 length: 16 amino acids. V gave up 5 bases and J gave up 6 bases; unmatched junction bases: 12. The germline CDR1 and CDR2 sequences are KGHSH and LQKENI. CDR3 DNA: TGTGCCAGCTCAGAGACCAGCAGGGGGTCGGATGAAAAACTGTTTTTT. Translation gives CASSETSRGSDEKLFF.

The chain has TRBV27 and TRBJ1-4; D might be TRBD1 (6 bases). The V gene's germline CDR1 is MNHEY and CDR2 SMNVEV (reference sequence). The CDR3 consists of 15 residues. V lost 8 bases, J lost 10 bases, and 23 bases lay in between. CDR3 coding DNA: TGTGCCAGCGGGCCCGCGGGGGCAGGAATGGTAAAACTGTTTTTT. This codes for CASGPAGAGMVKLFF.

The rearrangement joins TRBV18 to TRBJ1-4, with TRBD1 as a possible D gene (6 bases). There are 15 residues in the CDR3. Germline V gene lookup returns CDR1 KGHSH and CDR2 LQKENI. Trimming stripped 3 bases from V and 8 bases from J, with 16 bases between. The CDR3 sequence is CASSPNAGATEKLFF. CDR3 coding DNA: TGTGCCAGCTCACCTAACGCAGGGGCCACAGAAAAACTGTTTTTT.

V is TRBV19 and J is TRBJ2-7, with D perhaps TRBD1 (6 bases). Deletions cut 4 bases from V and 0 bases from J, with 13 bases between. The length of the CDR3 is 15 residues. The V gene's germline CDR1 is LNHDA and CDR2 SQIVND (reference sequence). CDR3 protein: CASSRTGTFSYEQYF. The DNA of the CDR3 is TGTGCCAGTAGTAGAACCGGGACATTCTCCTACGAGCAGTACTTC.

This chain joins TRBV5-1 and TRBJ2-5; 13 bases align to TRBD2. The germline V gene has CDR1 SGHRS and CDR2 YFSETQ. The CDR3 runs to 16 residues. The V and J ends lost 5 bases and 1 base, in that order; junction bases with no gene match: 5. CDR3 protein: CASSRTSGGAQETQYF. The CDR3 coding sequence is TGCGCCAGCAGTCGAACTAGCGGGGGGGCCCAAGAGACCCAGTACTTC.